The 13 T cell receptor beta chains presented below share a single source sample, sequenced in a study of monozygotic twins with inflammatory bowel disease. TCRdb derives one entry per CDR3 protein from the 5' RACE reads, leaving out DNA. The sample has some 150,000 distinct CDR3 sequences, and its top ten clones hold roughly 7.4%. Sequencing was carried out using blood. The receptors here all came from a human donor with ulcerative colitis or Crohn's disease, or a healthy co-twin of an affected twin (not recorded which).

The chain has TRBV20-1 and TRBJ2-1; TCRdb's D call, TRBD2, is unchecked because there is no DNA. This CDR3 is built from 15 residues. The germline V gene has CDR1 DFQATT and CDR2 SNEGSKA (reference sequence). Here the CDR3 reads CSGVSGESTYNEQFF.

The chain carries TRBV7-6 and TRBJ1-6; TCRdb selects TRBD1, and the lack of DNA leaves this call unchecked. Germline V gives CDR1 SGHVS, CDR2 FNYEAQ. CDR3 length: 15 amino acids. This CDR3 reads CASSQDSIENSPLHF.

The CDR3 here is CASSSDGFEQYF. The chain links TRBV13 to TRBJ2-7. The V gene's germline CDR1 is PRHDT and CDR2 FYEKMQ (reference sequence). This CDR3 comprises 12 residues.

CDR3 region: CSVEGPDTGELFF. The chain has TRBV20-1 and TRBJ2-2. Looked up from germline, CDR1 is DFQATT and CDR2 is SNEGSKA (reference sequence). The CDR3 totals 13 residues.

CDR3 in amino acids: CASTNGVAVQETQYF. V usage is TRBV10-2 and J usage is TRBJ2-5. CDR1 is WSHSY and CDR2 is SAAADI in the germline V gene. This CDR3 contains 15 residues.

J is TRBJ2-1 and V is TRBV20-1; absent DNA, TCRdb's TRBD2 call cannot be checked. The CDR3 extends over 14 amino acids. The germline V gene has CDR1 DFQATT and CDR2 SNEGSKA (reference sequence). The CDR3 sequence: CSAGPSFSYNEQFF.

This chain connects TRBV5-1 to TRBJ2-3; TCRdb's D call of TRBD2 is untestable without DNA. The CDR3 is 16 residues long. CDR1 and CDR2 (germline): SGHRS, YFSETQ. The CDR3 loop is CASSLDGMGLTDTQYF.

The chain recombines TRBV27 with TRBJ2-1; the D gene TCRdb calls, TRBD1, cannot be checked with no DNA. Per the germline V gene, CDR1 is MNHEY and CDR2 is SMNVEV (reference sequence). The CDR3 totals 16 residues. The CDR3 loop reads CASSFSWDRTFNEQFF.

The chain uses TRBV29-1 and TRBJ2-5; TCRdb names TRBD1, which stays unverified in the absence of DNA. The CDR3 extends over 12 amino acids. Per the germline V gene, CDR1 is SQVTM and CDR2 is ANQGSEA. CDR3 amino acids: CSVGQGQETQYF.

The chain uses TRBV6-1 and TRBJ1-5. CDR1 is MNHNS, CDR2 SASEGT, per germline. This CDR3 is built from 14 residues. CDR3 amino acids: CASRPGLWGQPQHF.

This sequence joins TRBV20-1 and TRBJ1-1. This CDR3 region has 18 residues. Germline V gives CDR1 DFQATT, CDR2 SNEGSKA (reference sequence). The CDR3 region is CSARPTAGGWEFGTEAFF.

The chain joins TRBV28 to TRBJ2-7; TCRdb proposes TRBD2, but this gene call is untestable without DNA. The CDR3 runs to 15 residues. Germline V CDR1 and CDR2: MDHEN, SYDVKM. The CDR3: CASRPRLVTTYEQYF.

The gene calls are TRBV5-1 and TRBJ2-3; absent DNA, TCRdb's TRBD2 call cannot be checked. CDR3 size: 16 residues. The germline V gene encodes CDR1 SGHRS and CDR2 YFSETQ. CDR3 in amino acids: CASSWGLLLSTDTQYF.